Listed below are T cell receptor beta chains from one sample, sequenced in a study of OX40 agonist ivuxolimab in advanced cancers. The data were produced by immunoSEQ multiplex PCR, yet TCRdb's version contains in-frame clones alone and is incomplete. The table lists about 76,000 clones, roughly 89% of them singletons, with roughly 0.2% in the top ten. This material consisted of CD4+ or CD8+ T cells sorted from blood, taken in a trial of the OX40 agonist ivuxolimab. The receptor source for this set is an adult with an advanced solid tumor such as melanoma, head and neck, liver or kidney cancer. The CDR3 runs from the conserved cysteine through the conserved F or W. The D gene is left open where the match is weak. Size values are once, few and many counts, or a class for expanded clones, and some rows have none.

clone_size: NA
d_call: NA
v_call: TRBV19
j_call: TRBJ1-6
cdr3_aa: CASSTGTASSYNSPLHF
cdr3_nt: TGTGCCAGTAGTACCGGGACGGCGAGCTCCTATAATTCACCCCTCCACTTT

clone_size: few
d_call: NA
v_call: TRBV10-1
j_call: TRBJ1-5
cdr3_aa: CASSESRGSNQPQHF
cdr3_nt: TGCGCCAGCAGTGAGTCCAGGGGAAGCAATCAGCCCCAGCATTTT

clone_size: NA
d_call: NA
v_call: TRBV11-2
j_call: TRBJ2-1
cdr3_aa: CASSPAGSAWNEQFF
cdr3_nt: TGTGCCAGCAGCCCGGCCGGGTCGGCGTGGAATGAGCAGTTCTTC

clone_size: NA
d_call: TRBD2
v_call: TRBV28
j_call: TRBJ2-7
cdr3_aa: CASTLAVLGLYEQYF
cdr3_nt: TGTGCCAGCACACTAGCGGTGCTCGGGCTTTACGAGCAGTACTTC

clone_size: NA
d_call: NA
v_call: TRBV7-9
j_call: TRBJ2-1
cdr3_aa: CASSLGSAYNEQFF
cdr3_nt: TGTGCCAGCAGCTTAGGGTCCGCCTACAATGAGCAGTTCTTC

clone_size: NA
d_call: NA
v_call: TRBV10-3
j_call: TRBJ1-2
cdr3_aa: CAISEFVGGGYTF
cdr3_nt: TGTGCCATCAGTGAGTTCGTAGGGGGAGGCTACACCTTC

clone_size: NA
d_call: NA
v_call: TRBV21-1
j_call: TRBJ2-7
cdr3_aa: CASSKVGGRSPSYEQYF
cdr3_nt: TGTGCCAGCAGCAAAGTCGGGGGCCGGTCACCCTCCTACGAGCAGTACTTC

clone_size: NA
d_call: TRBD1
v_call: TRBV5-1
j_call: TRBJ2-5
cdr3_aa: CASSGGTGGEETQYF
cdr3_nt: TGCGCCAGCAGCGGAGGGACAGGGGGGGAAGAGACCCAGTACTTC

clone_size: NA
d_call: TRBD1
v_call: TRBV5-1
j_call: TRBJ2-5
cdr3_aa: CASSNQGAETQYF
cdr3_nt: TGCGCCAGCTCGAATCAGGGGGCCGAGACCCAGTACTTC

clone_size: NA
d_call: TRBD1
v_call: TRBV11-2
j_call: TRBJ2-7
cdr3_aa: CASSLILSSSEGALGEQYF
cdr3_nt: TGTGCCAGCAGCTTAATTTTAAGCTCGTCAGAGGGGGCGCTTGGCGAGCAGTACTTC

clone_size: NA
d_call: TRBD1
v_call: TRBV6-1
j_call: TRBJ2-3
cdr3_aa: CASRQGNQDTQYF
cdr3_nt: TGTGCCAGCCGACAGGGTAATCAAGATACGCAGTATTTT

clone_size: NA
d_call: TRBD2
v_call: TRBV29-1
j_call: TRBJ2-1
cdr3_aa: CSVTRQGESGGYHNEQFF
cdr3_nt: TGCAGCGTAACCAGACAGGGCGAGAGCGGGGGGTACCACAATGAGCAGTTCTTC

clone_size: NA
d_call: NA
v_call: TRBV30
j_call: TRBJ1-6
cdr3_aa: CAWRLGGYSPLHF
cdr3_nt: TGTGCCTGGAGGTTGGGGGGTTACTCACCCCTCCACTTT

clone_size: NA
d_call: NA
v_call: TRBV9
j_call: TRBJ2-3
cdr3_aa: CASSPRTDTQYF
cdr3_nt: TGTGCCAGCAGCCCTCGCACAGATACGCAGTATTTT

clone_size: NA
d_call: NA
v_call: TRBV2
j_call: TRBJ1-6
cdr3_aa: CASRRGNSALHF
cdr3_nt: TGTGCCAGCAGGCGGGGTAATTCAGCCCTCCACTTT

clone_size: NA
d_call: NA
v_call: TRBV6-5
j_call: TRBJ1-2
cdr3_aa: CASSYSHGLPYTF
cdr3_nt: TGTGCCAGCAGTTACTCACACGGACTGCCCTACACCTTC

clone_size: NA
d_call: NA
v_call: TRBV18
j_call: TRBJ2-2
cdr3_aa: CASSPPVGVNTGELFF
cdr3_nt: TGTGCCAGCTCACCACCGGTAGGGGTCAACACCGGGGAGCTGTTTTTT

clone_size: NA
d_call: NA
v_call: TRBV30
j_call: TRBJ2-5
cdr3_aa: CAWRDPRTQETQYF
cdr3_nt: TGTGCCTGGAGAGACCCCCGGACCCAAGAGACCCAGTACTTC

clone_size: NA
d_call: NA
v_call: TRBV6-1
j_call: TRBJ1-1
cdr3_aa: CASSEWGGPATEAFF
cdr3_nt: TGTGCCAGCAGTGAATGGGGGGGCCCGGCTACTGAAGCTTTCTTT

clone_size: NA
d_call: TRBD1
v_call: TRBV11-3
j_call: TRBJ2-5
cdr3_aa: CASSFGTAQETQYF
cdr3_nt: TGTGCCAGCAGCTTTGGGACAGCCCAAGAGACCCAGTACTTC